What follows describes a single TCR beta chain. The antigen is not known. The data belong to a study of cytomegalovirus exposure and HLA in healthy donors. The overall study: For the approximately 420 genotyped donors, 81% fell within the Caucasian-associated ancestry cluster. Study-level results: The later analysis indicated that the majority of CMV-associated TCR beta chains appeared HLA-restricted. The study listed 150 to 200 cytomegalovirus-associated TCR beta chains.

In the PCR, 60 Vbeta and 13 Jbeta primers were used. This table comes from immunoSEQ multiplex PCR, and its TCRdb copy is limited to in-frame clones, with some not included. Of 180,000 or so clones in the sample, approximately 85% were seen once. In germline, CDR1 is LNHNV, CDR2 YYDKDF (reference sequence). V gave up 0 bases and J gave up 10 bases; unmatched junction bases: 5. The CDR3 has 15 amino acids. The sample consisted of PBMCs. V is TRBV15 and J is TRBJ1-6; TRBD1 matches at 8 bases. The sequence derives from a man in his late teens or twenties in good health and CMV-seropositive. The CDR3 reads CATSRDQGAVSPLHF. For the CDR3, the DNA is TGTGCCACCAGCAGAGATCAGGGGGCAGTCTCACCCCTCCACTTT. Full variable domain (rest looked up from reference TRBV15 and TRBJ1-6): DAMVIQNPRYQVTQFGKPVTLSCSQTLNHNVMYWYQQKSSQAPKLLFHYYDKDFNNEADTPDNFQSRRPNTSFCFLDIRSPGLGDTAMYLCATSRDQGAVSPLHFGNGTRLTVT.